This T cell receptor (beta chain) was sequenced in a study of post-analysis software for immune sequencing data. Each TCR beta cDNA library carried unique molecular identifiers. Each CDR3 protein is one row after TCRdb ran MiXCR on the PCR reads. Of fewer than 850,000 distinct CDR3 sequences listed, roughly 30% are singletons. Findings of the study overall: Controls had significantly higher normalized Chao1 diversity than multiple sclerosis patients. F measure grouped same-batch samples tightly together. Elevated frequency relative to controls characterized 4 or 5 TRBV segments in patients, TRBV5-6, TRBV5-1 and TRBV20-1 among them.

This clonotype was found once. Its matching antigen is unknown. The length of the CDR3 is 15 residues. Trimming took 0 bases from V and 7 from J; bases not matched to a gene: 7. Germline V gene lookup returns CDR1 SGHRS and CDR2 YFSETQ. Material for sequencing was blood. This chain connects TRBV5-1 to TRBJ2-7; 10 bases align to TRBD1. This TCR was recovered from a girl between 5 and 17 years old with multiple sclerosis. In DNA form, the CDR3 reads TGCGCCAGCAGCTTGGCCGGGACAGGGGCCCATGAGCAGTACTTC. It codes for CASSLAGTGAHEQYF.